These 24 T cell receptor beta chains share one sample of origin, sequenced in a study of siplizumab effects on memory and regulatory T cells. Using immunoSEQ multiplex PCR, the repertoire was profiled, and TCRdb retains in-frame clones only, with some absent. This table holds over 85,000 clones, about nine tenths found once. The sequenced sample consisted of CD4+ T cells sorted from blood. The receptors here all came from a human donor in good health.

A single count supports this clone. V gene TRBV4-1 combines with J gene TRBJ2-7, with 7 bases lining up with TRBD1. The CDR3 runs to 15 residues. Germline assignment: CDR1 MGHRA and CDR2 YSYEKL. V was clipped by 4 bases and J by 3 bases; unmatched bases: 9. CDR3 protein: CASSPLLTGDYEQYF. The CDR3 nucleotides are TGCGCCAGCAGCCCTCTTCTTACAGGGGACTACGAGCAGTACTTC.

The CDR3: CASRAGTKSSYEQYF. The CDR3, as DNA: TGTGCCAGCAGGGCGGGGACGAAGAGCTCCTACGAGCAGTACTTC. V usage is TRBV6-6 and J usage is TRBJ2-7; tentative D call: TRBD2 (6 bases). This CDR3 is 15 amino acids long. V was trimmed by 6 bases and J by 0 bases, leaving 15 bases between them. CDR1 is MNHNY, CDR2 SVGAGI, per germline (reference sequence).

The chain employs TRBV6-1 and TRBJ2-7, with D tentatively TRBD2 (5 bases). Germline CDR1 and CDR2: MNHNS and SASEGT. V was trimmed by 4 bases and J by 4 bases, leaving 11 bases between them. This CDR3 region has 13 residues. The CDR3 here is CASSGNTGYEQYF. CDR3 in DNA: TGTGCCAGCAGTGGGAATACGGGGTACGAGCAGTACTTC.

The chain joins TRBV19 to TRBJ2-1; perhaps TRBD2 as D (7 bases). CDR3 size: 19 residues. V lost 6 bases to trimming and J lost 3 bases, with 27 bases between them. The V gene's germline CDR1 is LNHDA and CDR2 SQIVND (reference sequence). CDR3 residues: CASSPVGGGGPGGYNEQFF. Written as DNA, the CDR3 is TGTGCCAGTAGCCCCGTGGGGGGCGGGGGCCCCGGGGGCTACAATGAGCAGTTCTTC.

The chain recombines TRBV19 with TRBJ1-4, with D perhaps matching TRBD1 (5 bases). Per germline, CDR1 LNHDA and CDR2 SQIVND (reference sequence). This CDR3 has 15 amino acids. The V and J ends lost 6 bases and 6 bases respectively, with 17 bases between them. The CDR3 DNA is TGTGCCAGTAGCGGAGGGGCCCTAGGGGATGAAAAACTGTTTTTT. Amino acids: CASSGGALGDEKLFF.

CDR3: CASSSGGLPYNEQFF. CDR3 nucleotide sequence: TGTGCCAGCAGCTCAGGGGGCCTCCCTTACAATGAGCAGTTCTTC. The V gene is TRBV11-3, the J gene TRBJ2-1; 8 nucleotides agree with TRBD1. Germline V lookup: CDR1 SGHNT, CDR2 YENEEA. V shed 4 bases, J shed 4 bases, and the junction held 6 bases outside the gene matches. This CDR3 comprises 15 residues.

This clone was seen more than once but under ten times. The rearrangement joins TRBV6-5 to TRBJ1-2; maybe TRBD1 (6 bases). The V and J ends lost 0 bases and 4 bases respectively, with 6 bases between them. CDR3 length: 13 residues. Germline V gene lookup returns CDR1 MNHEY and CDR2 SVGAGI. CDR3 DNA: TGTGCCAGCAGTTACTCGACAGGCTATGGCTACACCTTC. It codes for CASSYSTGYGYTF.

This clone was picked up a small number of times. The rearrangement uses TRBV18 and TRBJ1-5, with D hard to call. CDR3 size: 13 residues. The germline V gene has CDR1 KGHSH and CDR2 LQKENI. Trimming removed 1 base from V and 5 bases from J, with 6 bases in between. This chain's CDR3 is CASSPLGDQPQHF. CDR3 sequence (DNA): TGTGCCAGCTCACCACTCGGAGATCAGCCCCAGCATTTT.

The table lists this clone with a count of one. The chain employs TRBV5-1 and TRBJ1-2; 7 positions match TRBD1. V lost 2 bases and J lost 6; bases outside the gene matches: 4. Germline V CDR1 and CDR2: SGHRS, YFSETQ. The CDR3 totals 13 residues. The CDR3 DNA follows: TGCGCCAGCAGCTTAAAGGACAGGCATGGCTACACCTTC. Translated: CASSLKDRHGYTF.

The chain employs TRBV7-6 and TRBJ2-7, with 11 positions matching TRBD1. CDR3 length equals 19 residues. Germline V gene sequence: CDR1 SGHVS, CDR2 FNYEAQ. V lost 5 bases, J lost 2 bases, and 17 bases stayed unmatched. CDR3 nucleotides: TGTGCCAGCAGCCCTGGACGCTGGACAGGGGGCCGGTTTGCCTACGAGCAGTACTTC. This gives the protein CASSPGRWTGGRFAYEQYF.

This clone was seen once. The CDR3 coding sequence is TGTGCCAGCAGCTTGGCCCCCCCCAGGGGAAACATTCAGTACTTC. Translation gives CASSLAPPRGNIQYF. The chain has TRBV5-4 and TRBJ2-4; weak D call: TRBD1 (6 bases). Germline V gene sequence: CDR1 SGHNT, CDR2 YYREEE (reference sequence). V lost 0 bases, J lost 6 bases, and 13 bases lay in between. This CDR3 spans 15 amino acids.

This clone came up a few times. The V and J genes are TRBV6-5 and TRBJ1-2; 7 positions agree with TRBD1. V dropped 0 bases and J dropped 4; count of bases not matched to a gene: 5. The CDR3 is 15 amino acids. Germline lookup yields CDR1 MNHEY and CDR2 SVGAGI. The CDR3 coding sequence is TGTGCCAGCAGTTACTCGGAGGGGGCCGTCTATGGCTACACCTTC. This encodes CASSYSEGAVYGYTF.

CDR3 protein: CASSSRDWSYEQYF. DNA of the CDR3: TGTGCCAGCAGCTCACGGGACTGGTCCTACGAGCAGTACTTC. The V call is TRBV9, the J call TRBJ2-7, with TRBD2 as a possible D gene (6 bases). Trimming pared 4 bases from V and 1 base from J, leaving 12 bases between. Germline-derived CDR1 and CDR2 are SGDLS and YYNGEE. The CDR3 has 14 residues.

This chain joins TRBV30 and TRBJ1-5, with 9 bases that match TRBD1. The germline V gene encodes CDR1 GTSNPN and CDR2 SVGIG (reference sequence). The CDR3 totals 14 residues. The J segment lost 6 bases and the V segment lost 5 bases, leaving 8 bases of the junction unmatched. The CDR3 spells CAWETGGRGQPQHF. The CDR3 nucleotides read TGTGCCTGGGAAACAGGGGGCCGCGGTCAGCCCCAGCATTTT.

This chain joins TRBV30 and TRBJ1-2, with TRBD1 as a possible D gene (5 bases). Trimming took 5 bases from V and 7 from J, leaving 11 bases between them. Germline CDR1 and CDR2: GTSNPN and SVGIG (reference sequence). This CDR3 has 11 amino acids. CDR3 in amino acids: CAWGAKGGYTF. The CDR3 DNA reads TGTGCCTGGGGGGCAAAAGGTGGCTACACCTTC.

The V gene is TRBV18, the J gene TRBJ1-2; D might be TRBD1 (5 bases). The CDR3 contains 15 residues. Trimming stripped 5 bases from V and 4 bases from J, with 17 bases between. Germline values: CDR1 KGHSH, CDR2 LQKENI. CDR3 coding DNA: TGTGCCAGCTCAGGCACAGGCCCGCGTACCTATGGCTACACCTTC. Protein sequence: CASSGTGPRTYGYTF.

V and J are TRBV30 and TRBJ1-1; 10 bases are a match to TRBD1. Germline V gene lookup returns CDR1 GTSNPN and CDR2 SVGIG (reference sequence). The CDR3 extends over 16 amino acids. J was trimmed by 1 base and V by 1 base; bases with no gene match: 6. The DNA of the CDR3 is TGTGCCTGGAGTGGGGACAGGGGCGGGTGGAACACTGAAGCTTTCTTT. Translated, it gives CAWSGDRGGWNTEAFF.

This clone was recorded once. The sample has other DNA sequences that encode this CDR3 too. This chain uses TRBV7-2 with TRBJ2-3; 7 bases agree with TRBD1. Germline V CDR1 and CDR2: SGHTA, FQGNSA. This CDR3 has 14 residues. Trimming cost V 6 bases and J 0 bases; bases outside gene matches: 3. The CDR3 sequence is CASSRGQSTDTQYF. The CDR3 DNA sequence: TGTGCCAGCAGTAGGGGACAGAGCACAGATACGCAGTATTTT.

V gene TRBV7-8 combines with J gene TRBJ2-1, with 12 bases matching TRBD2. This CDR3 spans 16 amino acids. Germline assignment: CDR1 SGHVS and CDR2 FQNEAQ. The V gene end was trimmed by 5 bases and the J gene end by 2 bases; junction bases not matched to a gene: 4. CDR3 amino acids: CASSALAGGTYNEQFF. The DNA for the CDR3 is TGTGCCAGCAGCGCACTAGCGGGAGGTACCTACAATGAGCAGTTCTTC.

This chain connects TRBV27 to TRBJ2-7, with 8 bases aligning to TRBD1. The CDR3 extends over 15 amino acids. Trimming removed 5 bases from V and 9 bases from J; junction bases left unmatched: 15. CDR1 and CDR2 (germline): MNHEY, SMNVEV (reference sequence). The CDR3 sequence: CASSDLRDRRQRQYF. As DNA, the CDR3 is TGTGCCAGCAGTGACCTCCGGGACAGGAGGCAGCGGCAGTACTTC.

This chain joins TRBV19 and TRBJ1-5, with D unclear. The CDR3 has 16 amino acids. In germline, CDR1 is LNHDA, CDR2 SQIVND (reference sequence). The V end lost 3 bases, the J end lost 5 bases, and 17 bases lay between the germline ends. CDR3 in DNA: TGTGCCAGTAGTATTGAGAAGGGAATCGAGGATCAGCCCCAGCATTTT. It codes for CASSIEKGIEDQPQHF.

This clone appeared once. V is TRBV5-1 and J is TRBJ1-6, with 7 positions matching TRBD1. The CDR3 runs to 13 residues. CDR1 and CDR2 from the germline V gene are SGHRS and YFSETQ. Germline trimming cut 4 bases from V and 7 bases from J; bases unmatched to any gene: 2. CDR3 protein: CASSAQGNSPLHF. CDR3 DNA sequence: TGCGCCAGCAGCGCACAGGGGAATTCACCCCTCCACTTT.

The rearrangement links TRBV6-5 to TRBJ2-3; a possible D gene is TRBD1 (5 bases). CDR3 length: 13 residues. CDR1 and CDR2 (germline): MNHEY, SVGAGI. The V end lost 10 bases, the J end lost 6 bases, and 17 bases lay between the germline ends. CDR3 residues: CATAFAGADTQYF. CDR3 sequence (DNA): TGTGCCACCGCATTCGCTGGGGCCGATACGCAGTATTTT.

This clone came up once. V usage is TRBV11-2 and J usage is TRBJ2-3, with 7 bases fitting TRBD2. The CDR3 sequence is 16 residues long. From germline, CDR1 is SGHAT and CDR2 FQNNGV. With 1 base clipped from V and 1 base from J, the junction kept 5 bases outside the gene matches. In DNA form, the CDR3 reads TGTGCCAGCAGCTTAGCCTGGGCGGGAGGCACAGATACGCAGTATTTT. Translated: CASSLAWAGGTDTQYF.